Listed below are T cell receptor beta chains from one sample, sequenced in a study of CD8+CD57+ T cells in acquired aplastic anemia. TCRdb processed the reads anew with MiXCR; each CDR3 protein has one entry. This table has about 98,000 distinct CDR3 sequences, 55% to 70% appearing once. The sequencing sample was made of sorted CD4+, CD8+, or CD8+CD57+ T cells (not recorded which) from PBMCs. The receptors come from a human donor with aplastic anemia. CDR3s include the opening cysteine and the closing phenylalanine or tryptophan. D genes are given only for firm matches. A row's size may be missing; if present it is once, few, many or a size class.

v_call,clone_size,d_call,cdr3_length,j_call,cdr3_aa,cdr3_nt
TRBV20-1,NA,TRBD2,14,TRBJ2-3,CSARFSGGTDTQYF,TGCAGTGCTAGGTTTAGCGGGGGCACAGATACGCAGTATTTT
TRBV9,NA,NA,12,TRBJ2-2,CASGGTYGELFF,TGTGCCAGCGGGGGGACCTACGGGGAGCTGTTTTTT
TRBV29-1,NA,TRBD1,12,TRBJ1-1,CSVDRGQTEAFF,TGCAGCGTTGACAGGGGGCAAACTGAAGCTTTCTTT
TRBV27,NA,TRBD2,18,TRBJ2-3,CASSPYPPGLGRTDTQYF,TGTGCCAGCAGTCCCTACCCCCCGGGACTAGGGCGCACAGATACGCAGTATTTT
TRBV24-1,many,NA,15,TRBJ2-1,CATSATGLRGDEQFF,TGTGCCACCAGTGCCACGGGACTAAGGGGGGATGAGCAGTTCTTC
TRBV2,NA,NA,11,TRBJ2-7,CASRAPRIQYF,TGTGCCAGCAGGGCCCCAAGAATCCAGTACTTC
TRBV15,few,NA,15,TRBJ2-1,CATSRDRTGDVNLFF,TGTGCCACCAGCAGAGATAGGACGGGAGATGTGAATTTGTTCTTC
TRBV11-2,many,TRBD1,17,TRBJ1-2,CASSPGQGALVFYGYTF,TGTGCCAGCAGCCCCGGACAGGGTGCCTTGGTTTTCTATGGCTACACCTTC
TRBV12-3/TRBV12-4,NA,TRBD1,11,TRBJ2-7,CASSRDRGRDF,TGTGCCAGCAGCCGCGACAGGGGACGGGACTTC
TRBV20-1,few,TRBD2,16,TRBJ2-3,CSARDQAGVGPDTQYF,TGCAGTGCTAGAGATCAAGCGGGAGTAGGTCCAGATACGCAGTATTTT
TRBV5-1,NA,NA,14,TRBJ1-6,CASSESTGNSPLHF,TGCGCCAGCAGCGAATCGACGGGGAATTCACCCCTCCACTTT
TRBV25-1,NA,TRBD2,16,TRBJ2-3,CASSVGLAGVEDTQYF,TGTGCCAGCAGCGTAGGGTTAGCGGGAGTGGAAGATACGCAGTATTTT
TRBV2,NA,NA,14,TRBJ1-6,CASTEDSVNSPLHF,TGTGCCAGCACCGAGGACAGTGTGAATTCACCCCTCCACTTT
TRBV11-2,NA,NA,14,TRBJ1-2,CASSLPGGWKGYTF,TGTGCCAGCAGCCTCCCGGGGGGTTGGAAAGGCTACACCTTC
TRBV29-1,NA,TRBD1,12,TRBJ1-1,CSVEQGGTEAFF,TGCAGCGTTGAACAGGGGGGAACTGAAGCTTTCTTT
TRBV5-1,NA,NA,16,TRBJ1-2,CASSLAGQTDFYGYTF,TGCGCCAGCAGCTTGGCCGGGCAGACAGACTTCTATGGCTACACCTTC
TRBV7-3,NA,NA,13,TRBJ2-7,CASSWEREGEQYF,TGTGCCAGCAGCTGGGAGAGGGAAGGCGAGCAGTACTTC
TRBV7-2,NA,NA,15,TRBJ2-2,CASRPGRGKPGELFF,TGTGCCAGCAGACCGGGCCGAGGGAAACCCGGGGAGCTGTTTTTT
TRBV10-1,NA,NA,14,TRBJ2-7,CASSGPGQLYEQYF,TGTGCCAGCAGCGGGCCGGGACAGCTCTACGAGCAGTACTTC
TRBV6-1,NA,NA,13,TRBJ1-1,CASSETANTEAFF,TGTGCCAGCAGCGAGACAGCGAACACTGAAGCTTTCTTT
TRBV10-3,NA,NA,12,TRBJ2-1,CAISVKGQEQFF,TGTGCCATCAGTGTCAAAGGACAGGAGCAGTTCTTC
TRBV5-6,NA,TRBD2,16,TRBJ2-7,CASSRLTSGGSYEQYF,TGTGCCAGCAGCCGCCTGACTAGCGGGGGTTCCTACGAGCAGTACTTC
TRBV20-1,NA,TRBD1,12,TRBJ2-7,CSAQDRAGEQYF,TGCAGTGCCCAGGACAGGGCGGGCGAGCAGTACTTC
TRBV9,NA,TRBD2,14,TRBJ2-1,CASSAPSGQDEQFF,TGTGCCAGCAGCGCCCCTAGCGGGCAGGATGAGCAGTTCTTC
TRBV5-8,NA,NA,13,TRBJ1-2,CASSLDRVYGYTF,TGTGCCAGCAGCTTGGACAGGGTCTATGGCTACACCTTC
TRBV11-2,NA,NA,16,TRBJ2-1,CASSLRDLYGYNEQFF,TGTGCCAGCAGCTTACGGGACCTATATGGTTACAATGAGCAGTTCTTC
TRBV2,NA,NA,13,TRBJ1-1,CASIIISGREAFF,TGTGCCAGCATTATTATTAGTGGGAGGGAAGCTTTCTTT
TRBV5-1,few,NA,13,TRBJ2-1,CASSLSERNEQFF,TGCGCCAGCAGCCTGTCAGAGAGGAATGAGCAGTTCTTC
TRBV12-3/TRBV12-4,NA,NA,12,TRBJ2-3,CASSGGGDTQYF,TGTGCCAGCAGTGGGGGTGGGGATACGCAGTATTTT
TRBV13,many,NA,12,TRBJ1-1,CASSLEGTEAFF,TGTGCCAGCAGCTTGGAGGGTACTGAAGCTTTCTTT
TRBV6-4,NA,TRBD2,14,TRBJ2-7,CATPGAGGIYEQYF,TGTGCCACCCCGGGGGCGGGGGGAATATACGAGCAGTACTTC
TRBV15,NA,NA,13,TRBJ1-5,CATSRGAGRPQHF,TGTGCCACCAGCAGAGGCGCTGGACGGCCCCAGCATTTT
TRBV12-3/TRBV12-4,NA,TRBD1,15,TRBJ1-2,CASSLMGLPGGGYTF,TGTGCCAGCAGTTTGATGGGACTCCCAGGGGGTGGCTACACCTTC